These 9 T cell receptor beta chains share one sample of origin, sequenced in a study of cytomegalovirus exposure and HLA in healthy donors. This PCR relied on a set of 60 Vbeta primers and 13 Jbeta primers. Generated by immunoSEQ multiplex PCR, the TCRdb table keeps only in-frame clones and is missing some. This sample has 59,000 or so clones, with over 75% found just once. The material sequenced was PBMCs. Every receptor here comes from a female donor in good health and CMV-seronegative.

This clone has only a few counts. In DNA form, the CDR3 reads TGTGCCAGCAGCGCAGGGCACCCCATGAACACTGAAGCTTTCTTT. Encoded protein: CASSAGHPMNTEAFF. This chain connects TRBV2 to TRBJ1-1, with D possibly matching TRBD1 (5 bases). The V gene lost 6 bases and the J gene lost 0 bases, with 14 bases spanning the gap. The V gene's germline CDR1 is SNHLY and CDR2 FYNNEI. CDR3 length: 15 residues.

The sample holds a few counts of this clone. J is TRBJ1-3 and V is TRBV28; D not resolved. V gave up 6 bases and J gave up 2 bases, with 11 bases separating them. Germline V CDR1 and CDR2: MDHEN, SYDVKM. CDR3 length: 14 residues. The CDR3 loop is CASSPPSPGNTIYF. In DNA form, the CDR3 reads TGTGCCAGCAGCCCCCCCTCCCCTGGAAACACCATATATTTT.

This clone has just a few counts. The chain uses TRBV6-1 and TRBJ1-1; possible D gene TRBD1, 5 bases. With 2 bases removed from V and 6 bases from J, the gap between germline ends came to 7 bases. Germline CDR1 is MNHNS and CDR2 is SASEGT. The CDR3 covers 12 residues. The CDR3 sequence is CASSEQGPEAFF. CDR3 bases: TGTGCCAGCAGTGAACAGGGCCCTGAAGCTTTCTTT.

The V and J genes are TRBV10-3 and TRBJ2-7; D ambiguous. Germline V CDR1 and CDR2: ENHRY, SYGVKD. This CDR3 is 13 amino acids long. With 7 bases removed from V and 4 bases from J, the gap between germline ends came to 14 bases. CDR3 sequence reads: CAIKSERLYEQYF. The DNA for the CDR3 is TGTGCCATCAAGTCAGAGAGACTTTACGAGCAGTACTTC.

The V call is TRBV10-3, the J call TRBJ1-2; D is uncertain. Germline assignment: CDR1 ENHRY and CDR2 SYGVKD. V shed 0 bases and J shed 5 bases, with 13 bases lying between them. There are 15 residues in the CDR3. The CDR3 bases are TGTGCCATCAGTGAGTCGAGCACCGATATGTATGGCTACACCTTC. This encodes CAISESSTDMYGYTF.

The V call is TRBV27, the J call TRBJ1-5, with D perhaps TRBD1 (5 bases). The CDR3 is made up of 17 amino acids. Trimming pared 5 bases from V and 1 base from J, leaving 18 bases between. Germline V gene lookup returns CDR1 MNHEY and CDR2 SMNVEV (reference sequence). This CDR3 reads CASSNPGGETSNQPQHF. The CDR3 DNA is TGTGCCAGCAGTAACCCCGGGGGGGAAACAAGCAATCAGCCCCAGCATTTT.

The CDR3 loop is CASRSGGVSSYEQYF. In DNA form, the CDR3 reads TGTGCCAGCAGGTCAGGGGGCGTGAGCTCCTACGAGCAGTACTTC. The J gene is TRBJ2-7, the V gene TRBV27, with 8 bases identical to TRBD1. The V segment lost 6 bases and the J segment 0 bases; nucleotides outside the gene matches: 7. Germline V gene data show CDR1 as MNHEY and CDR2 as SMNVEV (reference sequence). The CDR3 is made up of 15 amino acids.

The chain couples TRBV7-6 to TRBJ2-7, with D perhaps matching TRBD1 (5 bases). The germline gives CDR1 SGHVS, CDR2 FNYEAQ. V shed 1 base and J shed 2 bases, with 18 bases lying between them. There are 17 residues in the CDR3. This chain's CDR3 is CASSLEPGQGHPYEQYF. The DNA for the CDR3 is TGTGCCAGCAGCTTAGAACCCGGGCAGGGCCACCCCTACGAGCAGTACTTC.

This rearrangement joins TRBV2 to TRBJ1-4; D gene ambiguous. The germline CDR1 and CDR2 sequences are SNHLY and FYNNEI. Trimming stripped 1 base from V and 7 bases from J, with 16 bases between. The CDR3 has 16 amino acids. The CDR3 sequence is CASSEGLLGRSEKLFF. CDR3 in DNA: TGTGCCAGCAGTGAAGGACTGTTAGGTCGGTCTGAAAAACTGTTTTTT.